Listed below are T cell receptor beta chains from one sample, sequenced in a study of blood T cell repertoires in COVID-19. The repertoire was sequenced with immunoSEQ multiplex PCR; TCRdb's copy has only in-frame clones and lacks some. The table has more than 130,000 clones, about 88% seen once. Sequences were obtained from peripheral blood. These receptors all come from a man in his forties or fifties with active or convalescent COVID-19. CDR3s include the opening cysteine and the closing phenylalanine or tryptophan. D genes are given only for firm matches. A clone size is listed for some rows: how often the clone was seen (once, few, many), or a class if it is expanded.

CDR3nt	CDR3aa	v_gene	j_gene	abundance	d_gene
TGTGCCAGCAGTTTACAGGGATCCTATAATTCACCCCTCCACTTT	CASSLQGSYNSPLHF	TRBV28	TRBJ1-6	-	-
TGTGCCAGCAGCTTGGCGGTCCCGGGGTCACCCCTCCACTTT	CASSLAVPGSPLHF	TRBV5-4	TRBJ1-6	-	-
TGTGCCTGGACCCTGACCCCGACAAGACAAGAGACCCAGTACTTC	CAWTLTPTRQETQYF	TRBV30	TRBJ2-5	few	-
TGTGCCAGCAGTTTATCAGGGAGGGCTGAAGCTTTCTTT	CASSLSGRAEAFF	TRBV12-3/TRBV12-4	TRBJ1-1	-	-
TGTGCCAGCAGCTACGGACAGGGTAATAATTCACCCCTCCACTTT	CASSYGQGNNSPLHF	TRBV5-4	TRBJ1-6	-	TRBD1
TGCAGTGCGAGTAGGGCGGGCACTAATGAAAAACTGTTTTTT	CSASRAGTNEKLFF	TRBV20-1	TRBJ1-4	-	-
TGTGCCAGCAGGTATTCAAGCGGGAGCCGGGCGAAGTACTTC	CASRYSSGSRAKYF	TRBV9	TRBJ2-5	-	TRBD2
TGTGCCAGCGGGGGGGCACATGACCTACCTAACTATGGCTACACCTTC	CASGGAHDLPNYGYTF	TRBV28	TRBJ1-2	-	-
TGTGCCAGTAGTATAGGTTGGGACACCCGCTCCTACGAGCAGTACTTC	CASSIGWDTRSYEQYF	TRBV19	TRBJ2-7	-	-
TGTGCCAGCAGCTCGACAGATACGCAGTATTTT	CASSSTDTQYF	TRBV7-2	TRBJ2-3	-	-
TGTGCCAGCAGCTTAGAGAGCTCAGGGGGGTACGAGCAGTACTTC	CASSLESSGGYEQYF	TRBV11-2	TRBJ2-7	-	-
TGCGCCAGCAATTCTAACTCCTACGAGCAGTACTTC	CASNSNSYEQYF	TRBV5-1	TRBJ2-7	-	-
TGTGCCAGCTCAGTGGCGGAATACAATGAGCAGTTCTTC	CASSVAEYNEQFF	TRBV18	TRBJ2-1	once	-
TGCGCCAGCAGCTTTAACAGGGCAAATGAAGCTTTCTTT	CASSFNRANEAFF	TRBV5-1	TRBJ1-1	-	-
TGTGCCAGCAGTCCTGGCACCGGGGGAAGGACTGAAGCTTTCTTT	CASSPGTGGRTEAFF	TRBV28	TRBJ1-1	-	-
TGTGCCAGCAGCACGGGACAGGGGAAAAACACTGAAGCTTTCTTT	CASSTGQGKNTEAFF	TRBV5-4	TRBJ1-1	once	TRBD1
TGTGCCTGGAGTACGGAGAGCTCCTACAATGAGCAGTTCTTC	CAWSTESSYNEQFF	TRBV30	TRBJ2-1	-	-
TGTGCCAGTAGTATGGCGGCGAGCTCTGGAAACACCATATATTTT	CASSMAASSGNTIYF	TRBV19	TRBJ1-3	-	-
TGTGCCATCAGTGAGCGGGGTAGCGGGAGAGCTTCCTACGAGCAGTACTTC	CAISERGSGRASYEQYF	TRBV10-3	TRBJ2-7	-	TRBD2
TGCGCCAGCAGCGTAGGGGGACTAGCGGCTTACAATGAGCAGTTCTTC	CASSVGGLAAYNEQFF	TRBV5-1	TRBJ2-1	-	TRBD2
TGTGCCAGCAGCCAACCGACAGGCACCGGGGAGCTGTTTTTT	CASSQPTGTGELFF	TRBV14	TRBJ2-2	-	-
TGCGCCAGCAGTTGGCGTGACAGGGCAGCCGAGCAGTACTTC	CASSWRDRAAEQYF	TRBV5-1	TRBJ2-7	-	TRBD1
TGCGCCAGCAGCCAAGCCCCAGGGCGTTCATCACCCCTCCACTTT	CASSQAPGRSSPLHF	TRBV4-1	TRBJ1-6	-	-
TGTGCCAGCCTCCGTAGGGGACAGAGGAGCACAGATACGCAGTATTTT	CASLRRGQRSTDTQYF	TRBV28	TRBJ2-3	-	TRBD1
TGTGCCAGCAGTTTTGGGGGGAGTTTAAGAGAGACCCAGTACTTC	CASSFGGSLRETQYF	TRBV28	TRBJ2-5	-	-
TGTGCCAGCAGCCGGACGGGACTAGGGGTTAATGAGCAGTTCTTC	CASSRTGLGVNEQFF	TRBV7-6	TRBJ2-1	-	TRBD2
TGTGCCAGTAGTATAAAGGGGTCTGGGGCCAACGTCCTGACTTTC	CASSIKGSGANVLTF	TRBV19	TRBJ2-6	-	-
TGTGCCAGCAGCTCCCCCGGGACAGGGGGCGGCGAGCAGTACTTC	CASSSPGTGGGEQYF	TRBV28	TRBJ2-7	-	TRBD1
TGTGCCAGCAGTTCCGACGGGAACCCCTACGAGCAGTACTTC	CASSSDGNPYEQYF	TRBV6-2/TRBV6-3	TRBJ2-7	-	-
TGTGCCAGCAGCCAAGCAGGGGCGCCCCGGGGGACCCAGTACTTC	CASSQAGAPRGTQYF	TRBV14	TRBJ2-5	-	-
TGCGCCAGCAGCCAAGATTGGGACTCGAGTCGCGATACGCAGTATTTT	CASSQDWDSSRDTQYF	TRBV4-3	TRBJ2-3	-	-
TGTGCCAGCAGTTCCGGGGAAGGCCCTGGGGAAGAGACCCAGTACTTC	CASSSGEGPGEETQYF	TRBV6-2/TRBV6-3	TRBJ2-5	-	-
TGTGCCAGCAGTTTCGGAGGACAGCCCCAGCATTTT	CASSFGGQPQHF	TRBV28	TRBJ1-5	many	-
TGTGCCAGCAGTTCCGGGGACAGAACTAGCGGGGAGCTGTTTTTT	CASSSGDRTSGELFF	TRBV28	TRBJ2-2	-	TRBD1
TGTGCCAGCAGCGAGGCCCCACCACGGGGTGATGAGCAGTTCTTC	CASSEAPPRGDEQFF	TRBV9	TRBJ2-1	-	-
TGTGCCAGCAGCTTCCCTAGCGACAATGAGCAGTTCTTC	CASSFPSDNEQFF	TRBV11-1	TRBJ2-1	-	-
TGTGCCAGCAGTGAAGAGGAGGAAATATATGGCTACACCTTC	CASSEEEEIYGYTF	TRBV2	TRBJ1-2	-	-
TGTGCCAGCAGCTTAAAGGCGGTTGGTGTAACTGAAGCTTTCTTT	CASSLKAVGVTEAFF	TRBV7-8	TRBJ1-1	-	-
TGTGCCAGCTCCGGGGGAGGGACGGGAAGGAATGAGCAGTTCTTC	CASSGGGTGRNEQFF	TRBV6-5	TRBJ2-1	-	TRBD2
TGTGCCAGCAGCTTAGCGGGTACCTCCTACGAGCAGTACTTC	CASSLAGTSYEQYF	TRBV11-2	TRBJ2-7	few	-
TGTGCCAGCAGCTTAGCGGGTGGGACTAGTGTCTACGAGCAGTACTTC	CASSLAGGTSVYEQYF	TRBV7-2	TRBJ2-7	few	TRBD2
TGTGCCAGCAGCTTAGTGAGGGAGCAGTACTTC	CASSLVREQYF	TRBV7-2	TRBJ2-7	-	-
TGTGCCAGCAGCACTCTTAAGGCCGGCGGGATCTTCTACAATGAGCAGTTCTTC	CASSTLKAGGIFYNEQFF	TRBV5-6	TRBJ2-1	-	-
TGTGCCAGCAGTCCGGGGAGGACAGGGGGCTATGGCTACACCTTC	CASSPGRTGGYGYTF	TRBV27	TRBJ1-2	-	TRBD1
TGCGCCAGCAGCCACTATGTACAAGGGGCCTTACCCTATGGCTACACCTTC	CASSHYVQGALPYGYTF	TRBV4-1	TRBJ1-2	-	-
TGTGCCAGCAGCCTGAGGAATGAAGCTTTCTTT	CASSLRNEAFF	TRBV7-2	TRBJ1-1	-	-
TGTGCCAGCAGCCAGTCGAGTCAGGGAGGCTACGAGCAGTACTTC	CASSQSSQGGYEQYF	TRBV11-3	TRBJ2-7	-	-
TGTGCCAGCAGTGTAAACTCAGGGTCCCCAGGGGGTGAAGCTTTCTTT	CASSVNSGSPGGEAFF	TRBV25-1	TRBJ1-1	-	TRBD1
TGTGCCAGCAAAGGACTAGCGGAGCTAAGGTCCTACGAGCAGTACTTC	CASKGLAELRSYEQYF	TRBV6-4	TRBJ2-7	-	TRBD2
TGTGCCAGCAGCCAAGAACTGGTGAACCTGGCGGGAGCAACAGATACGCAGTATTTT	CASSQELVNLAGATDTQYF	TRBV3-1/TRBV3-2	TRBJ2-3	-	TRBD2
TGCGCCAGCAGCCCGGTCGCAGGGGCGACTGAAGCTTTCTTT	CASSPVAGATEAFF	TRBV5-1	TRBJ1-1	-	-
TGTGCCAGCAGTGAAGGCAGCGGGAGGGCGTATGAGCAGTTCTTC	CASSEGSGRAYEQFF	TRBV2	TRBJ2-1	few	TRBD2
TGTGCCAGCAGCGGGGGCCCGTACACAGATACGCAGTATTTT	CASSGGPYTDTQYF	TRBV5-6	TRBJ2-3	-	-
TGTGCCAGCAGCTTGGGACAGGGGGATGGTGGCTACACCTTC	CASSLGQGDGGYTF	TRBV7-9	TRBJ1-2	few	TRBD1
TGTGCCAGCAGCTTGGTGGCTAGCGGTTTCACAGATACGCAGTATTTT	CASSLVASGFTDTQYF	TRBV5-4	TRBJ2-3	-	TRBD2
TGCGCCAGCAGCCAAGAGGCTAGCGGGACCTCCTACGAGCAGTACTTC	CASSQEASGTSYEQYF	TRBV4-1	TRBJ2-7	-	TRBD2
TGTGCCAGCAGCCAAGAAACAGGGTTGAATTCACCCCTCCACTTT	CASSQETGLNSPLHF	TRBV4-2	TRBJ1-6	-	-
TGTGCCAGCAGCTGGACAGCCGCTAATGAAAAACTGTTTTTT	CASSWTAANEKLFF	TRBV2	TRBJ1-4	-	-
TGTGCCAGCAGTTTAGAACAGAAGCAGCCCCAGCATTTT	CASSLEQKQPQHF	TRBV12-3/TRBV12-4	TRBJ1-5	once	-
TGTGCCAGCAGTTTCCACGACAGGGGCGGTAGAGCTTTCTTT	CASSFHDRGGRAFF	TRBV27	TRBJ1-1	-	TRBD1